The rows below give T cell receptor beta chains drawn from one sample of a study of cytomegalovirus exposure and HLA in healthy donors. Using immunoSEQ multiplex PCR, the repertoire was profiled, and TCRdb retains in-frame clones only, with some absent. This sample yields some 130,000 clones, of which around 73% are seen a single time; 1.5% belongs to the top ten. Sequenced material: PBMCs. The receptors were sampled from a female donor in good health and CMV-seronegative. CDR3s leave out the opening cysteine and the closing phenylalanine or tryptophan. Size values are once, few and many counts, or a class for expanded clones, and some rows have none.

abundance: few; j_gene: TRBJ2-7; v_gene: TRBV5-5; CDR3aa: ASSLEPAGISYEQY
abundance: -; j_gene: TRBJ2-1; v_gene: TRBV16; CDR3aa: ASSQLVGLAGVRRTHEQF
abundance: -; j_gene: TRBJ1-5; v_gene: TRBV7-9; CDR3aa: ASSPDRGNQPQH
abundance: -; j_gene: TRBJ1-2; v_gene: TRBV4-2; CDR3aa: ASTEGTANYGYT
abundance: -; j_gene: TRBJ2-7; v_gene: TRBV19; CDR3aa: ASISDLAYEQY
abundance: -; j_gene: TRBJ2-1; v_gene: TRBV5-5; CDR3aa: ASSLGGPSSYNEQF
abundance: -; j_gene: TRBJ1-5; v_gene: TRBV9; CDR3aa: ASSAFPNQPQH
abundance: once; j_gene: TRBJ2-3; v_gene: TRBV5-1; CDR3aa: ASSIGTSGSGDTQY
abundance: -; j_gene: TRBJ2-2; v_gene: TRBV10-3; CDR3aa: AISESETEDTGELF
abundance: -; j_gene: TRBJ2-1; v_gene: TRBV13; CDR3aa: ASSPDRAWDNEQF
abundance: once; j_gene: TRBJ2-7; v_gene: TRBV28; CDR3aa: ASSSRTYEQY
abundance: -; j_gene: TRBJ2-5; v_gene: TRBV11-2; CDR3aa: ASSLGHRETQY
abundance: -; j_gene: TRBJ2-1; v_gene: TRBV7-9; CDR3aa: ASSLGAGELGEQF
abundance: -; j_gene: TRBJ2-2; v_gene: TRBV5-1; CDR3aa: ASSSIAGGPGGELF
abundance: few; j_gene: TRBJ2-1; v_gene: TRBV6-1; CDR3aa: ASSDGTSGYNEQF
abundance: -; j_gene: TRBJ2-7; v_gene: TRBV30; CDR3aa: AWSQARDKQY
abundance: -; j_gene: TRBJ2-7; v_gene: TRBV10-2; CDR3aa: ASSGSERNSYEQY